The 10 T cell receptor beta chains presented below share a single source sample, sequenced in a study of T cells and Merkel cell carcinoma outcomes. This table comes from immunoSEQ multiplex PCR, and its TCRdb copy is limited to in-frame clones, with some not included. This table has 3,600 or so clones, almost 95% appearing once. Sequenced material: tumor tissue from Merkel cell carcinoma. The source is a human donor with Merkel cell carcinoma.

This chain connects TRBV4-1 to TRBJ2-5; unclear D gene. The germline V and J ends were trimmed by 1 base and 5 bases, with 2 bases remaining between them. In germline, CDR1 is MGHRA, CDR2 YSYEKL. The CDR3 has 11 residues. Here the CDR3 DNA reads TGCGCCAGCAGCCAAGCGGAGACCCAGTACTTC. It yields the protein CASSQAETQYF.

The genes are TRBV11-2 and TRBJ1-5; D is undetermined. Deletions cut 0 bases from V and 3 bases from J, with 9 bases between. In germline, CDR1 is SGHAT, CDR2 FQNNGV. CDR3 length: 15 amino acids. The CDR3 DNA is TGTGCCAGCAGCTTAGATAGGCATGTCAATCAGCCCCAGCATTTT. Translation gives CASSLDRHVNQPQHF. Full variable domain (remainder filled in from reference TRBV11-2 and TRBJ1-5): EAGVAQSPRYKIIEKRQSVAFWCNPISGHATLYWYQQILGQGPKLLIQFQNNGVVDDSQLPKDRFSAERLKGVDSTLKIQPAKLEDSAVYLCASSLDRHVNQPQHFGDGTRLSIL.

This sequence joins TRBV15 and TRBJ2-7; D tentatively reads TRBD1 or TRBD2 (7 bases each). CDR3 length: 15 amino acids. Trimming removed 1 base from V and 3 bases from J, with 13 bases in between. In germline, CDR1 is LNHNV, CDR2 YYDKDF (reference sequence). CDR3 sequence reads: CATSRGQGGNYEQYF. CDR3 bases: TGTGCCACCAGCAGAGGTCAGGGGGGGAACTACGAGCAGTACTTC.

This clone was detected only once. The rearrangement links TRBV6-9 to TRBJ2-5, with 7 bases fitting TRBD2. The CDR3 is 14 amino acids. The germline CDR1 and CDR2 sequences are MNHGY and SVAAGI. With 8 bases clipped from V and 3 bases from J, the junction kept 9 bases outside the gene matches. CDR3: CASPRREGKETQYF. CDR3 DNA sequence: TGTGCCAGCCCCCGGAGGGAGGGGAAAGAGACCCAGTACTTC.

The rearrangement links TRBV11-2 to TRBJ1-5; no firm D call. With 0 bases removed from V and 0 bases from J, the gap between germline ends came to 6 bases. Germline assignment: CDR1 SGHAT and CDR2 FQNNGV. The CDR3 spans 15 residues. The CDR3 coding sequence is TGTGCCAGCAGCTTAGACACAGTTAGCAATCAGCCCCAGCATTTT. Encoded protein: CASSLDTVSNQPQHF.

The chain couples TRBV10-2 to TRBJ2-7; D is uncertain. CDR1 WSHSY and CDR2 SAAADI come from the germline V gene. Trimming stripped 8 bases from V and 0 bases from J, with 5 bases between. The CDR3 is 11 amino acids. Written as DNA, the CDR3 is TGCGCCAGCGGTCCCTCCTACGAGCAGTACTTC. It codes for CASGPSYEQYF.

This chain uses TRBV7-9 with TRBJ2-1, with 9 bases aligning to TRBD1. Germline loops: CDR1 SEHNR, CDR2 FQNEAQ (reference sequence). With V trimmed by 4 bases and J by 4 bases, 5 bases remained unmatched. The CDR3 is made up of 15 amino acids. This CDR3 is CASSSTGGQYNEQFF. DNA for the CDR3: TGTGCCAGCAGCTCTACAGGGGGCCAATACAATGAGCAGTTCTTC.

This chain's CDR3 is CASSPIQGHTEAFF. The DNA of the CDR3 is TGTGCCAGCTCACCAATTCAGGGACACACTGAAGCTTTCTTT. The chain has TRBV18 and TRBJ1-1; TRBD1 is a possible D gene (5 bases). Trimming removed 2 bases at V and 3 bases at J, with 10 bases between. The germline gives CDR1 KGHSH, CDR2 LQKENI. This CDR3 contains 14 residues. The full variable domain, in which reference TRBV18 and TRBJ1-1 provide the parts outside the CDR3, is NAGVMQNPRHLVRRRGQEARLRCSPMKGHSHVYWYRQLPEEGLKFMVYLQKENIIDESGMPKERFSAEFPKEGPSILRIQQVVRGDSAAYFCASSPIQGHTEAFFGQGTRLTVV.

In regard to this clone: The junction differs from germline at one of its ends, possibly a read error. The CDR3 nucleotides read TGTGCCATCAGCAGAGATCTTGGGGGCAATGAGCAGTTCTTC. Translating gives CAISRDLGGNEQFF. This chain connects TRBV15 to TRBJ2-1; D tentatively fits TRBD1 or TRBD2 (5 bases each). The CDR3 covers 14 residues. CDR1 LNHNV and CDR2 YYDKDF come from the germline V gene (reference sequence).

V gene TRBV18 combines with J gene TRBJ2-5; D gene unclear. This CDR3 contains 14 residues. V lost 6 bases and J lost 5, with 16 bases in between. Per the germline V gene, CDR1 is KGHSH and CDR2 is LQKENI. The CDR3 spells CASSLTALGETQYF. CDR3 nucleotide sequence: TGTGCCAGCTCCCTAACAGCGTTGGGGGAGACCCAGTACTTC.